Each of the 27 T cell receptor beta chains below was sequenced from the same sample in a study of regulatory T cells in long-lasting Graves disease. Arm-PCR of CDR3 regions with iRepertoire HTBI primers generated TCR beta libraries. TCRdb recomputed calls from the multiplex PCR reads with MiXCR, one row per CDR3 protein. The table includes 500,000 or so distinct CDR3 sequences, 15% to 20% detected once. Time point given: newly diagnosed GD, antithyroid drugs for less than 3 months. Making the TCR library involved RNA that had been extracted from PBMCs. These data were also reused for a study on T cells in Graves' hyperthyroidism and ophthalmopathy.

Sequencing used peripheral blood mononuclear cells (PBMCs), obtained at new diagnosis, from a patient treated with antithyroid drugs. The receptors shown here come from a man aged 40-55 years with Graves disease.

The table lists this clonotype with a few counts. The chain has TRBV5-1 and TRBJ1-2; D is undetermined. The CDR3 is 14 residues long. Germline V CDR1 and CDR2: SGHRS, YFSETQ. V lost 0 bases and J lost 2, with 8 bases in between. CDR3 coding DNA: TGCGCCAGCAGCTTGGTCACGAGGAACTATGGCTACACCTTC. Amino acid sequence: CASSLVTRNYGYTF.

This clonotype was seen repeatedly, ten times or more. V and J are TRBV28 and TRBJ2-7; 14 bases are shared with TRBD2. There are 14 residues in the CDR3. With 5 bases clipped from V and 9 bases from J, the junction kept 6 bases outside the gene matches. CDR1 and CDR2 (germline): MDHEN, SYDVKM. Here the CDR3 DNA reads TGTGCCAGCAGTCTGACTAGCGGGAGGGAAAGGCAGTACTTC. It specifies CASSLTSGRERQYF.

This clonotype was seen ten or more times. The chain recombines TRBV28 with TRBJ1-2, with D tentatively TRBD1 (6 bases). Germline CDR1 is MDHEN and CDR2 is SYDVKM. The length of the CDR3 is 15 residues. With 5 bases removed from V and 7 bases from J, the gap between germline ends came to 20 bases. This chain's CDR3 is CASSPTSQGRGGYTF. The CDR3 DNA reads TGTGCCAGCAGTCCAACCTCTCAGGGGCGAGGTGGCTACACCTTC.

The chain links TRBV7-9 to TRBJ1-4; D is ambiguous. CDR3 length equals 15 residues. Trimming left V 6 bases short and J 7 bases short, with 18 bases between. In germline, CDR1 is SEHNR, CDR2 FQNEAQ (reference sequence). The CDR3 bases are TGTGCCAGCAGTTACTCACACCCTCGGAGTGAAAAACTGTTTTTT. It specifies CASSYSHPRSEKLFF.

This clonotype was seen ten or more times. The chain is built from TRBV2 and TRBJ1-2; D is perhaps TRBD1 (5 bases). There are 12 residues in the CDR3. Trimming left V 6 bases short and J 3 bases short, with 8 bases between. Germline values: CDR1 SNHLY, CDR2 FYNNEI. This chain's CDR3 is CASRGTDYGYTF. CDR3 coding DNA: TGTGCCAGCAGAGGGACGGACTATGGCTACACCTTC.

In its sample, this clonotype was seen many times. The chain has TRBV2 and TRBJ1-4, with D possibly TRBD1 on 5 matching bases. There are 12 residues in the CDR3. Per germline, CDR1 SNHLY and CDR2 FYNNEI. Trimming left V 6 bases short and J 8 bases short, with 10 bases between. CDR3 residues: CASRGTEEKLFF. The DNA of the CDR3 is TGTGCCAGCAGGGGGACGGAAGAAAAACTGTTTTTT.

In its sample, this clonotype was seen a few times. The chain joins TRBV20-1 to TRBJ2-5, with D perhaps matching TRBD2 (5 bases). V was clipped by 5 bases and J by 2 bases, with 9 bases between them. This CDR3 has 12 amino acids. CDR1 and CDR2 (germline): DFQATT, SNEGSKA (reference sequence). Here the CDR3 DNA reads TGCAGTGCTGAAGCGGTTCAAGAGACCCAGTACTTC. This translates into CSAEAVQETQYF.

This clonotype has ten or more counts. V and J are TRBV28 and TRBJ2-2; TRBD2 agrees at 7 bases. The CDR3 extends over 13 amino acids. Germline V gene lookup returns CDR1 MDHEN and CDR2 SYDVKM. The V and J ends lost 6 bases and 6 bases, in that order; junction bases with no gene match: 4. The CDR3 sequence: CASSLSGAGELFF. For the CDR3, the DNA is TGTGCCAGCAGCTTAAGCGGGGCCGGGGAGCTGTTTTTT.

V gene TRBV20-1 combines with J gene TRBJ2-1; D gene uncertain. The CDR3 spans 13 residues. The germline V gene encodes CDR1 DFQATT and CDR2 SNEGSKA (reference sequence). V was cut by 0 bases and J by 15 bases, with 18 bases left in between. CDR3 sequence: CSARDEPNTGTFF. CDR3 nucleotides: TGCAGTGCTAGAGACGAACCGAACACGGGCACGTTCTTC.

The chain combines TRBV12-3 or TRBV12-4 with TRBJ1-4; 9 bases are shared with TRBD1. Unmatched junction bases numbered 6, after V lost 2 bases and J lost 5 bases. The CDR3 loop spans 16 amino acids. The DNA for the CDR3 is TGTGCCAGCAGTTTACCTACAGGGGGCAGGAATGAAAAACTGTTTTTT. Amino acids: CASSLPTGGRNEKLFF.

This clonotype was found a few times. This chain joins TRBV4-1 and TRBJ2-2; 11 nucleotides line up with TRBD1. The CDR3 runs to 15 residues. Germline values: CDR1 MGHRA, CDR2 YSYEKL. The V and J ends lost 1 base and 9 bases, in that order; junction bases with no gene match: 4. DNA for the CDR3: TGCGCCAGCAGCCAAGTATGGACAGGGGGCCGGGAGCTGTTTTTT. This encodes CASSQVWTGGRELFF.

This clonotype was counted many times. This sequence joins TRBV6-1 and TRBJ2-7; 8 bases fit TRBD2. CDR1 is MNHNS and CDR2 is SASEGT in the germline V gene. CDR3 length: 18 residues. The V gene end was trimmed by 5 bases and the J gene end by 1 base; junction bases not matched to a gene: 16. Here the CDR3 DNA reads TGTGCCAGCAGTCGGGTCGTGGGGGCGACGGGAGGGTCCTACGAGCAGTACTTC. Translating it yields CASSRVVGATGGSYEQYF.

This clonotype was detected many times. In nucleotides, the CDR3 is TGTGCCAGCAGGGATGCGATGAGGCAGATTTTCTCCTACAATGAGCAGTTCTTC. Translated, it gives CASRDAMRQIFSYNEQFF. The gene calls are TRBV6-2 or TRBV6-3 and TRBJ2-1; D unresolved. The CDR3 length is 18 residues. Germline V gene lookup returns CDR1 MNHEY and CDR2 SVGEGT. Trimming removed 6 bases from V and 0 bases from J, with 21 bases in between.

Of note for this clonotype: Possible read error: a much larger clone is one base away. Lacking the conserved final phenylalanine or tryptophan, this CDR3 likely reflects a read error. No DNA is shown, since the ends of the CDR3 on it are uncertain; the CDR3 is the one TCRdb lists. This chain joins TRBV2 and TRBJ2-3; TRBD1, the D gene given by the table, was not confirmed from the DNA. The CDR3 numbers 13 amino acids, ends counted. Germline V gene sequence: CDR1 SNHLY, CDR2 FYNNEI. CDR3 loop: CASSPDRVYEQYS.

This clonotype occurred many times. CDR3 sequence reads: CASSSRTGNYGYTF. As DNA, the CDR3 is TGTGCCAGCAGTTCCCGGACAGGAAACTATGGCTACACCTTC. The rearrangement uses TRBV12-3 or TRBV12-4 and TRBJ1-2; 7 bases are shared with TRBD1. J was trimmed by 2 bases and V by 4 bases; bases with no gene match: 4. There are 14 residues in the CDR3.

This clonotype has at least ten counts. The V gene is TRBV7-2, the J gene TRBJ2-7, with 7 bases lining up with TRBD1. There are 15 residues in the CDR3. Trimming took 5 bases from V and 1 from J; bases not matched to a gene: 8. CDR1 SGHTA and CDR2 FQGNSA come from the germline V gene. This chain's CDR3 is CASSPVQGPSYEQYF. CDR3 DNA sequence: TGTGCCAGCAGCCCCGTACAGGGGCCTTCCTACGAGCAGTACTTC.

The chain links TRBV20-1 to TRBJ1-2; unclear D gene. The germline V gene encodes CDR1 DFQATT and CDR2 SNEGSKA (reference sequence). V lost 6 bases and J 0 bases, leaving 11 bases between the germline ends. The CDR3 runs 13 residues. The CDR3 is CSAKGVPNYGYTF. As DNA, the CDR3 is TGCAGTGCCAAAGGAGTACCTAACTATGGCTACACCTTC.

This clonotype was seen a handful of times. An end of the junction does not agree with germline; a read error may underlie this. This chain joins TRBV7-3 and TRBJ2-1; 8 nucleotides match TRBD2. This CDR3 is 16 amino acids long. Germline V lookup: CDR1 SGHTA, CDR2 FQGTGA. The CDR3 DNA reads TGTGTCAGCAGCTTAAAGGGAAGCGGGAGATACAATGAGCAGTTCTTC. Encoded protein: CVSSLKGSGRYNEQFF.

This CDR3 reads CASSGSGTYEQYF. The CDR3 DNA follows: TGTGCCAGCAGTGGATCAGGGACCTACGAGCAGTACTTC. This chain connects TRBV2 to TRBJ2-7, with D maybe TRBD1 (5 bases). The CDR3 totals 13 residues. Germline V gives CDR1 SNHLY, CDR2 FYNNEI. V gave up 4 bases and J gave up 2 bases, with 9 bases separating them.

The chain combines TRBV12-3 or TRBV12-4 with TRBJ2-5, with TRBD2 identical over 7 bases. This CDR3 comprises 15 residues. After removal of 7 bases from V and 6 bases from J, the junction contained 14 bases not matched to a gene. The CDR3 sequence is CASILSLAAGKTQYF. CDR3 bases: TGTGCCAGCATTTTGAGTCTAGCGGCCGGAAAGACCCAGTACTTC.

The sample holds a few counts of this clonotype. The chain joins TRBV29-1 to TRBJ1-2; 8 bases fit TRBD1. Germline lookup yields CDR1 SQVTM and CDR2 ANQGSEA. V trimming: 6 bases; J trimming: 3 bases; junction bases outside the gene matches: 9. This CDR3 spans 14 amino acids. The CDR3: CSVADRGLYYGYTF. The CDR3 region has the DNA TGCAGCGTGGCTGACAGGGGCTTATACTATGGCTACACCTTC. Together with reference TRBV29-1 and TRBJ1-2, the CDR3 gives the full variable domain: SAVISQKPSRDICQRGTSLTIQCQVDSQVTMMFWYRQQPGQSLTLIATANQGSEATYESGFVIDKFPISRPNLTFSTLTVSNMSPEDSSIYLCSVADRGLYYGYTFGSGTRLTVV.

This clonotype appeared many times. This chain uses TRBV30 with TRBJ2-2; unclear D gene. Between the trimmed V and J ends, which lost 1 base and 5 bases, there was a span of 8 bases. Looked up from germline, CDR1 is GTSNPN and CDR2 is SVGIG (reference sequence). The CDR3 length is 13 residues. The CDR3 region is CAWSGSPTGELFF. CDR3 nucleotides: TGTGCCTGGAGTGGTTCGCCAACCGGGGAGCTGTTTTTT.

This clonotype was seen at least ten times. The chain has TRBV12-3 or TRBV12-4 and TRBJ2-1; 8 nucleotides agree with TRBD1. The CDR3 loop spans 12 amino acids. The trim removed 6 bases at V and 8 bases at J, leaving 3 bases unmatched. In DNA form, the CDR3 reads TGTGCCAGCAGGGACAGGGTAGATGAGCAGTTCTTC. Its protein product is CASRDRVDEQFF.

This clonotype was picked up many times. This rearrangement joins TRBV12-3 or TRBV12-4 to TRBJ1-5; TRBD1 is a possible D gene (5 bases). This CDR3 is built from 14 residues. V was shortened by 6 bases and J by 4 bases, with 13 bases between the two germline ends. CDR3 in amino acids: CASRRGTENQPQHF. The CDR3 region has the DNA TGTGCCAGCAGGCGAGGGACGGAGAATCAGCCCCAGCATTTT.

The table lists this clonotype with many counts. CDR3 DNA sequence: TGTGCCAGCAGCCCGGGACTAGCGGGAGTCTTGTACAATGAGCAGTTCTTC. It encodes CASSPGLAGVLYNEQFF. This sequence joins TRBV7-9 and TRBJ2-1, with 14 bases identical to TRBD2. With V trimmed by 5 bases and J by 4 bases, 7 bases remained unmatched. Germline CDR1 reads SEHNR; CDR2 reads FQNEAQ (reference sequence). The CDR3 extends over 17 amino acids.

A word on this clonotype: This clone may be a read error of a much larger clone one base away. The genes are TRBV30 and TRBJ2-5, with a weak D call TRBD1 (5 bases). The J call could be wrong; TRBJ2-1 is a better fit for the DNA end. Germline V lookup: CDR1 GTSNPN, CDR2 SVGIG (reference sequence). The CDR3 is made up of 12 amino acids. Here the CDR3 DNA reads TGTGCCAGGAGTAGGGGTGCGGATGAGCAGTTCTTC. This translates into CARSRGADEQFF.

There are a few counts of this clonotype. V usage is TRBV24-1 and J usage is TRBJ2-3; 11 positions match TRBD2. This CDR3 spans 16 amino acids. Germline V gives CDR1 KGHDR, CDR2 SFDVKD. Unmatched junction bases numbered 3, after V lost 3 bases and J lost 2 bases. CDR3 sequence: CATSDPGLAVTDTQYF. CDR3 nucleotides: TGTGCCACCAGTGATCCGGGACTAGCGGTCACAGATACGCAGTATTTT.